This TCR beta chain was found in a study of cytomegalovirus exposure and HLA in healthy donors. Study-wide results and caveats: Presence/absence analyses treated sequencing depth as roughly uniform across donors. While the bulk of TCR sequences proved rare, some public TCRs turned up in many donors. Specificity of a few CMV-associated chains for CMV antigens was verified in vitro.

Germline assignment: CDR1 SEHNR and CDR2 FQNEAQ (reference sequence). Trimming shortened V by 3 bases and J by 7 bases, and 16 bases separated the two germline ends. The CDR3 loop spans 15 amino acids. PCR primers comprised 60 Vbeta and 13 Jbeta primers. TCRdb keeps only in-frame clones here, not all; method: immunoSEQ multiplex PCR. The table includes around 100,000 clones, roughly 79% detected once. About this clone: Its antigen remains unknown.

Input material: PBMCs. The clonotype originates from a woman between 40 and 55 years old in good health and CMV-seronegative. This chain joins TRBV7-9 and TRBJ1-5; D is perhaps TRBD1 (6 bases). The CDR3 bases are TGTGCCAGCAGCTTTGGCGTCGGCGGGGGCCAGCCCCAGCATTTT. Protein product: CASSFGVGGGQPQHF.